The next 2 T cell receptor beta chains were all read from a single sample in a study of human T cells and chemical hapten exposure (dated by TCRdb to about 2021). Receptor amplification or capture employed RACE. The sequencer was a NextSeq 500. Using fastp at Q25 and MiXCR, TCRdb reprocessed the public reads and kept productive beta chains. Entries that share a CDR3 protein sequence are merged under the most common genes and DNA. The sample yields over 40,000 distinct CDR3 sequences; approximately 3.3% were counted once. The ten largest clonotypes hold less than 8.5% of the sample. Read against the paper, the sample's time point label means: patch test 2, 6 weeks after DPC sensitization. Interpreted using the paper, the treatment or condition label stands for: therapeutic diphenylcyclopropenone sensitization with weekly scalp DPC. Source: whole blood, taken in connection with sensitization to the hapten diphenylcyclopropenone (DPC). The receptors originated from a man aged 40-55 years with alopecia areata. Some clones in this sample may be carry-over from other donors' samples.

This clonotype was recorded at least ten times. This chain uses TRBV29-1 with TRBJ1-3; no definite D call. The CDR3 runs 14 residues. Germline CDR1 reads SQVTM; CDR2 reads ANQGSEA. V was trimmed by 6 bases and J by 0 bases, leaving 12 bases between them. The CDR3, as DNA: TGCAGCGTACGGACTGGGCACTCTGGAAACACCATATATTTT. Translating it yields CSVRTGHSGNTIYF.

At least ten counts were recorded for this clonotype. V gene TRBV6-5 combines with J gene TRBJ1-1, with TRBD1 matching 10 bases. The ends lost 4 bases at V and 8 bases at J; junction bases unmatched: 7. Germline V gene lookup returns CDR1 MNHEY and CDR2 SVGAGI. The CDR3 consists of 14 residues. CDR3 sequence reads: CASSFGTGESEAFF. The CDR3 DNA sequence: TGTGCCAGCAGTTTCGGGACAGGGGAGTCGGAAGCTTTCTTT.